This T cell receptor (beta chain) was recorded in a study of cytomegalovirus exposure and HLA in healthy donors. The study ran its PCR with 60 Vbeta and 13 Jbeta primers. Profiled with immunoSEQ multiplex PCR; TCRdb holds only in-frame clones, not every one. Of tens of thousands of clones listed, approximately 65% were seen once; the top ten hold 2.1%. This clonotype was sampled from a man between 25 and 39 years old in good health and CMV-seronegative. Sequenced sample: PBMCs.

The CDR3 sequence is CAWSVSQALNTEAFF. DNA for the CDR3: TGTGCCTGGAGTGTGTCACAGGCCCTAAACACTGAAGCTTTCTTT. This rearrangement joins TRBV30 to TRBJ1-1, with a possible D match to TRBD1 (5 bases). The V end was cut by 0 bases, the J end by 2 bases, with 13 bases between. This CDR3 has 15 amino acids. Germline assignment: CDR1 GTSNPN and CDR2 SVGIG (reference sequence).